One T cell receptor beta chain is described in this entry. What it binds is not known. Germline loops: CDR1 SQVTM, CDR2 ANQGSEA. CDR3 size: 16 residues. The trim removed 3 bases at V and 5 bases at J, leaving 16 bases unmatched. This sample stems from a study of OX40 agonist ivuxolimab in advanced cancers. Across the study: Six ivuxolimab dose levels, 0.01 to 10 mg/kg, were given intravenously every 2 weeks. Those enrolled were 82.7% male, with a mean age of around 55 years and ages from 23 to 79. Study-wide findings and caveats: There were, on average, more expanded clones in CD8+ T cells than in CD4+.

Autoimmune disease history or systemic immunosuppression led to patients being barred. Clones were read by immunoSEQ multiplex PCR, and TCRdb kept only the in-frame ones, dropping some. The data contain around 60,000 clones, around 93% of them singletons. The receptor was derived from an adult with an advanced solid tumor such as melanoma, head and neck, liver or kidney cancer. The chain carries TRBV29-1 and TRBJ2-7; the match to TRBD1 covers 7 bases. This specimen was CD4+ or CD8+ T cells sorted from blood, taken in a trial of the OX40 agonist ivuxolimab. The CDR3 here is CSVDGVKGQVTHEQYF. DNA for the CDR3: TGCAGCGTTGATGGGGTGAAAGGACAGGTTACCCACGAGCAGTACTTC.